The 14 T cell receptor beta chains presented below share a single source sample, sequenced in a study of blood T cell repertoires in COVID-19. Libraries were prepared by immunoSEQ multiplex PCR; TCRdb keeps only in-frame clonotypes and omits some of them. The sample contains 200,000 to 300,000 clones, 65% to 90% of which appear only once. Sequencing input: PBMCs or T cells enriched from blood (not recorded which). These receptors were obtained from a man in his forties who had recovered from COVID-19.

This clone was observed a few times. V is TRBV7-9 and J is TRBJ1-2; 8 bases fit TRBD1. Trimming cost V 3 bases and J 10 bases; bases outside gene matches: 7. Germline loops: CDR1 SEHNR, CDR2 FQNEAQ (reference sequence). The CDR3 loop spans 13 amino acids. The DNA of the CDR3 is TGTGCCAGCAGCTTGGAACAGGGGGGTCTCTACACCTTC. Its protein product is CASSLEQGGLYTF.

CDR3 DNA: TGTGCCAGCAGTGAACTTACAGGGGTGAATTCACCCCTCCACTTT. Protein product: CASSELTGVNSPLHF. The chain is built from TRBV6-1 and TRBJ1-6, with TRBD1 matching 7 bases. The CDR3 is 15 residues long. CDR1 and CDR2 (germline): MNHNS, SASEGT. The J segment lost 7 bases and the V segment lost 2 bases, leaving 5 bases of the junction unmatched.

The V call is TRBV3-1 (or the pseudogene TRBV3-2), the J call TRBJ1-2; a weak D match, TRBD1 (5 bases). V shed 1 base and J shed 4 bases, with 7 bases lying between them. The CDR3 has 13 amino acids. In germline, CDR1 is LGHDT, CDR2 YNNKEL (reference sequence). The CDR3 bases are TGTGCCAGCAGCCAAGGACAGCGCTATGGCTACACCTTC. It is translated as CASSQGQRYGYTF.

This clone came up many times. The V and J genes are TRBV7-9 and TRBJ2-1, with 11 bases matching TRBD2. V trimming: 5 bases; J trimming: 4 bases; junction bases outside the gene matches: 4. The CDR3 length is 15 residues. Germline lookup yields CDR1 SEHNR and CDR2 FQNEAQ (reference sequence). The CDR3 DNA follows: TGTGCCAGCAGCCCGACTAGCGGGGAGTACAATGAGCAGTTCTTC. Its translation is CASSPTSGEYNEQFF.

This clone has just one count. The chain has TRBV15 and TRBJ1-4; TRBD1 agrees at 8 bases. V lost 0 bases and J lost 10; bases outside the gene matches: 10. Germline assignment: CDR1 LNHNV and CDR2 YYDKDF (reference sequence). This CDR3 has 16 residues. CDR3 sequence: CATSRDGGTGRGKLFF. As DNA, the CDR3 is TGTGCCACCAGCAGAGATGGAGGGACAGGAAGGGGAAAACTGTTTTTT.

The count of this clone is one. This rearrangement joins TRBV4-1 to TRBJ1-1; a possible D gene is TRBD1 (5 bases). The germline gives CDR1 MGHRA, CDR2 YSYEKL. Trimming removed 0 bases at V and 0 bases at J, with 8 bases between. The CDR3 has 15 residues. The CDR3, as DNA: TGCGCCAGCAGCCAAGAAAAGGGGTTGAACACTGAAGCTTTCTTT. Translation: CASSQEKGLNTEAFF.

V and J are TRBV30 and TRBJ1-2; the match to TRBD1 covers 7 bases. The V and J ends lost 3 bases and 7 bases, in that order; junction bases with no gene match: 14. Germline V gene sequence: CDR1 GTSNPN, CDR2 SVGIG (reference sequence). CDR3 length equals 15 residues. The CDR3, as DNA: TGTGCCTGGAGGGAACAGGGGCAGGGTCCCCTTGGCTACACCTTC. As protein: CAWREQGQGPLGYTF.

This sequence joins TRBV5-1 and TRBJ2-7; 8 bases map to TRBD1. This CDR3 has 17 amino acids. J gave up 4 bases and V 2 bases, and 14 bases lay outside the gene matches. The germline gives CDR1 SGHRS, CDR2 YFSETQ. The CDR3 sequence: CASSFSAGGNFVYEQYF. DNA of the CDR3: TGCGCCAGCAGCTTCTCGGCAGGGGGCAATTTCGTATACGAGCAGTACTTC.

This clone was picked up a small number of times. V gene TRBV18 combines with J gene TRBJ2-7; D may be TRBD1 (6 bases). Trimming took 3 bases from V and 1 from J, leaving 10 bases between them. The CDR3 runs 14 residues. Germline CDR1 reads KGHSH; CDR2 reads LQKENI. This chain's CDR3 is CASSPPGDSYEQYF. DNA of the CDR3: TGTGCCAGCTCACCGCCAGGGGATTCCTACGAGCAGTACTTC.

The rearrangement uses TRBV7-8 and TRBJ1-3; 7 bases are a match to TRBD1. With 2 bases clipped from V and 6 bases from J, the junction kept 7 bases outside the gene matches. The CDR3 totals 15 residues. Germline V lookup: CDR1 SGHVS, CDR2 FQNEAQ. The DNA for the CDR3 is TGTGCCAGCAGCTTAAGACAGGGTACAATAAACACCATATATTTT. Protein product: CASSLRQGTINTIYF.

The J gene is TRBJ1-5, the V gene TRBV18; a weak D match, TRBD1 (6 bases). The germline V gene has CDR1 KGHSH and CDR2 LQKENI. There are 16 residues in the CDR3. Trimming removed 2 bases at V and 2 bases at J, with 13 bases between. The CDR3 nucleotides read TGTGCCAGCTCACCAGCTTCAGGGGACCGCAATCAGCCCCAGCATTTT. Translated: CASSPASGDRNQPQHF.

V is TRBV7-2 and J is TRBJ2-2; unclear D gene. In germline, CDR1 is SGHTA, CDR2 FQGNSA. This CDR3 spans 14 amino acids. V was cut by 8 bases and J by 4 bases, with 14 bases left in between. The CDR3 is CASGPFDSTGELFF. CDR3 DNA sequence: TGTGCCAGCGGGCCGTTTGATAGCACCGGGGAGCTGTTTTTT.

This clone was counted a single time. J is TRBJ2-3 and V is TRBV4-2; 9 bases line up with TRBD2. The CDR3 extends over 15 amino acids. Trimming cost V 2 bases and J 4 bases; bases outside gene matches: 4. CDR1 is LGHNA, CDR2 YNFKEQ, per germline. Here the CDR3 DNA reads TGTGCCAGCAGCCAAACACTAGCGGGCCCAGATACGCAGTATTTT. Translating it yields CASSQTLAGPDTQYF.

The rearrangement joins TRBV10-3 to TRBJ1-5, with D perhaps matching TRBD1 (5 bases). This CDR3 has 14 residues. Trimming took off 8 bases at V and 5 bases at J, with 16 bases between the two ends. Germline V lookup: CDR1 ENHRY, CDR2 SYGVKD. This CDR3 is CAIGAGTSDQPQHF. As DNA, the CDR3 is TGTGCCATCGGAGCCGGGACTTCTGATCAGCCCCAGCATTTT.